Listed below are T cell receptor beta chains from one sample, sequenced in a study of blood T cell repertoires in COVID-19. Profiled with immunoSEQ multiplex PCR; TCRdb holds only in-frame clones, not every one. In the table there are under 300,000 clones, 80% to 90% of which are singletons. Sequenced sample: PBMCs or T cells enriched from blood (not recorded which). Receptor source: a woman in her late teens or twenties who had recovered from COVID-19. Both conserved end residues are part of each CDR3. Fields, in order: D gene, clone size, V gene, J gene, CDR3 DNA, CDR3 protein. A D gene is named only where the DNA matches it firmly. Clone size is given for some rows only: seen once, a few or many times, or a class if the clone is expanded.

D: TRBD1
size: .
V: TRBV2
J: TRBJ1-4
DNA: TGTGCCAGCAGGGGCAGGACAGGGACCAATGAAAAACTGTTTTTT
CDR3: CASRGRTGTNEKLFF

D: TRBD1
size: .
V: TRBV6-6
J: TRBJ1-5
DNA: TGTGCCAGCAATACACAGGGGTTTAATCAGCCCCAGCATTTT
CDR3: CASNTQGFNQPQHF

D: .
size: many
V: TRBV19
J: TRBJ1-6
DNA: TGTGCCAGTAGTATAGGACAGTCATATAATTCACCCCTCCACTTT
CDR3: CASSIGQSYNSPLHF

D: .
size: .
V: TRBV18
J: TRBJ1-2
DNA: TGTGCCAGCTCACCCTCCGAGGGCTCCGGCGGCTACACCTTC
CDR3: CASSPSEGSGGYTF

D: TRBD1
size: .
V: TRBV7-9
J: TRBJ1-2
DNA: TGTGCCAGCAGCCGGACAGACAGGGTCGACGGCTACACCTTC
CDR3: CASSRTDRVDGYTF

D: TRBD2
size: .
V: TRBV2
J: TRBJ2-5
DNA: TGTGCCAGCAGTTTCCAAGCGGGGGGTCCCCGCACACAAGAGACCCAGTACTTC
CDR3: CASSFQAGGPRTQETQYF

D: .
size: .
V: TRBV28
J: TRBJ1-4
DNA: TGTGCCAGCAGTTTAGTACAGGAAAATGAAAAACTGTTTTTT
CDR3: CASSLVQENEKLFF

D: TRBD2
size: .
V: TRBV7-9
J: TRBJ2-1
DNA: TGTGCCAGCAGCTTGGGACTAGCAAATGAGCAGTTCTTC
CDR3: CASSLGLANEQFF

D: .
size: .
V: TRBV19
J: TRBJ1-2
DNA: TGTGCCAGTAGAGAGCAGGGAACGGATGGCTACACCTTC
CDR3: CASREQGTDGYTF

D: TRBD1
size: .
V: TRBV7-9
J: TRBJ1-2
DNA: TGTGCCAGCAGCTTAGGACAGGGTGGCTATGGCTACACCTTC
CDR3: CASSLGQGGYGYTF

D: .
size: .
V: TRBV27
J: TRBJ2-5
DNA: TGTGCCAGCAGTTTCGGGTTGGGAGGGACCCAGTACTTC
CDR3: CASSFGLGGTQYF

D: .
size: .
V: TRBV6-4
J: TRBJ2-1
DNA: TGTGCCAGCAGTGACCCCGGGTCGGGCAATGAGCAGTTCTTC
CDR3: CASSDPGSGNEQFF

D: TRBD2
size: .
V: TRBV10-3
J: TRBJ2-2
DNA: TGTGCCATCAGTGAGTCGGCACTAGCGGGAACCGGGGAGCTGTTTTTT
CDR3: CAISESALAGTGELFF

D: .
size: .
V: TRBV5-1
J: TRBJ1-1
DNA: TGCGCCAGCAGTCAGGGGTTCCAACGAACTGAAGCTTTCTTT
CDR3: CASSQGFQRTEAFF

D: .
size: once
V: TRBV2
J: TRBJ1-4
DNA: TGTGCCAGCAGTGGGGAGAGAGGGCAAATTGAAAAACTGTTTTTT
CDR3: CASSGERGQIEKLFF

D: TRBD1
size: .
V: TRBV5-4
J: TRBJ1-2
DNA: TGTGCCAGCAGCTCATGGACAGGGAGGGAGATTAACTATGGCTACACCTTC
CDR3: CASSSWTGREINYGYTF

D: .
size: .
V: TRBV5-4
J: TRBJ1-6
DNA: TGTGCCAGCAGCTTGGGTCAGGGTGGTTCACCCCTCCACTTT
CDR3: CASSLGQGGSPLHF

D: TRBD1
size: .
V: TRBV6-5
J: TRBJ1-2
DNA: TGTGCCAGCAGTTCCCCGACAGGGATTGGCTACACCTTC
CDR3: CASSSPTGIGYTF

D: TRBD2
size: .
V: TRBV27
J: TRBJ2-1
DNA: TGTGCCAGCAGTTCACGCCAGCGGGGGGTTGTTGATGAGCAGTTCTTC
CDR3: CASSSRQRGVVDEQFF